The 17 T cell receptor beta chains listed next were all sequenced from one sample in a study of blood T cell repertoires in COVID-19. Using immunoSEQ multiplex PCR, the repertoire was profiled, and TCRdb retains in-frame clones only, with some absent. Among about 320,000 clones listed, 80% to 90% were seen once. The sample consisted of PBMCs or T cells enriched from blood (not recorded which). These TCRs come from a young woman who had recovered from COVID-19.

The rearrangement joins TRBV29-1 to TRBJ1-2; D remains unclear. CDR1 and CDR2 (germline): SQVTM, ANQGSEA. The V gene lost 6 bases and the J gene lost 7 bases, with 15 bases spanning the gap. This CDR3 comprises 12 residues. In nucleotides, the CDR3 is TGCAGCGTCTTCGGGGTTTATGGTGGCTACACCTTC. As protein: CSVFGVYGGYTF.

This sequence joins TRBV18 and TRBJ1-5, with D possibly TRBD1 on 6 matching bases. The CDR3 contains 15 residues. Germline loops: CDR1 KGHSH, CDR2 LQKENI. Trimming removed 3 bases from V and 1 base from J, with 10 bases in between. CDR3 bases: TGTGCCAGCTCACCTTTGGGGGCGAGCAATCAGCCCCAGCATTTT. Residues: CASSPLGASNQPQHF.

J is TRBJ1-1 and V is TRBV7-9; D remains ambiguous. The CDR3 length is 12 residues. The V end lost 5 bases, the J end lost 5 bases, and 9 bases lay between the germline ends. Germline V gene lookup returns CDR1 SEHNR and CDR2 FQNEAQ (reference sequence). For the CDR3, the DNA is TGTGCCAGCAGCACCCCGGGGACTGAAGCTTTCTTT. Protein: CASSTPGTEAFF. The whole variable domain, remainder taken from reference TRBV7-9 and TRBJ1-1, is DTGVSQNPRHKITKRGQNVTFRCDPISEHNRLYWYRQTLGQGPEFLTYFQNEAQLEKSRLLSDRFSAERPKGSFSTLEIQRTEQGDSAMYLCASSTPGTEAFFGQGTRLTVV.

The rearrangement links TRBV7-8 to TRBJ2-6; a weak D match, TRBD2 (5 bases). The CDR3 is 15 amino acids. The V and J ends lost 5 bases and 1 base respectively, with 9 bases between them. Germline CDR1 reads SGHVS; CDR2 reads FQNEAQ. CDR3 nucleotide sequence: TGTGCCAGCAGCCCCGGGGTATCTGGGGCCAACGTCCTGACTTTC. Translating it yields CASSPGVSGANVLTF.

This clone appeared a few times. The chain joins TRBV4-3 to TRBJ2-2, with 7 bases that match TRBD1. V gave up 4 bases and J gave up 0 bases; unmatched junction bases: 2. Germline V gene sequence: CDR1 LGHNA, CDR2 YSLEER. This CDR3 is built from 15 residues. This chain's CDR3 is CASSRGTANTGELFF. The CDR3 DNA reads TGCGCCAGCAGCCGAGGGACAGCGAACACCGGGGAGCTGTTTTTT.

This clone came up once. J is TRBJ2-7 and V is TRBV18; D ambiguous. Trimming took off 3 bases at V and 3 bases at J, with 6 bases between the two ends. The CDR3 spans 12 residues. Germline CDR1 reads KGHSH; CDR2 reads LQKENI. The CDR3 is CASSPSVYEQYF. The CDR3 coding sequence is TGTGCCAGCTCACCTTCGGTCTACGAGCAGTACTTC. Supplemented by reference TRBV18 and TRBJ2-7, the full variable domain reads NAGVMQNPRHLVRRRGQEARLRCSPMKGHSHVYWYRQLPEEGLKFMVYLQKENIIDESGMPKERFSAEFPKEGPSILRIQQVVRGDSAAYFCASSPSVYEQYFGPGTRLTVT.

This sequence joins TRBV5-6 and TRBJ1-1, with D possibly TRBD1 on 5 matching bases. Germline values: CDR1 SGHDT, CDR2 YYEEEE. This CDR3 comprises 14 residues. V was pared by 5 bases and J by 1 base, with 12 bases between. The CDR3 here is CASRPGIPNTEAFF. CDR3 bases: TGTGCCAGCAGACCAGGGATCCCGAACACTGAAGCTTTCTTT.

V and J are TRBV7-2 and TRBJ1-1; D unresolved. With 2 bases removed from V and 6 bases from J, the gap between germline ends came to 10 bases. CDR1 and CDR2 from the germline V gene are SGHTA and FQGNSA. The CDR3 extends over 13 amino acids. The CDR3 spells CASSLPGISEAFF. The DNA of the CDR3 is TGTGCCAGCAGCTTACCGGGAATCTCTGAAGCTTTCTTT.

The J gene is TRBJ2-1, the V gene TRBV20-1; TRBD1 is a possible D gene (6 bases). This CDR3 has 11 residues. The germline V gene encodes CDR1 DFQATT and CDR2 SNEGSKA (reference sequence). CDR3 sequence reads: CSVRTDLEQFF. CDR3 nucleotide sequence: TGCAGCGTGAGGACAGATCTTGAGCAGTTCTTC.

This clone appeared a single time. The V call is TRBV7-2, the J call TRBJ1-2, with 9 bases that match TRBD1. Trimming removed 4 bases from V and 3 bases from J; junction bases left unmatched: 3. The germline CDR1 and CDR2 sequences are SGHTA and FQGNSA. The CDR3 totals 14 residues. As DNA, the CDR3 is TGTGCCAGCAGCTCGGACAGGGGTTACTATGGCTACACCTTC. This translates into CASSSDRGYYGYTF.

The CDR3 bases are TGTGCCAGCAGCGTAGCTCGAGCGTCTAACGAGCAGTACTTC. Protein product: CASSVARASNEQYF. The chain carries TRBV9 and TRBJ2-7; no definite D call. Trimming took 0 bases from V and 5 from J, leaving 12 bases between them. The CDR3 is 14 amino acids. Germline V gives CDR1 SGDLS, CDR2 YYNGEE.

The V and J genes are TRBV5-1 and TRBJ2-1, with D tentatively TRBD2 (6 bases). The CDR3 spans 13 residues. CDR1 and CDR2 (germline): SGHRS, YFSETQ. V dropped 2 bases and J dropped 6 bases, with 9 bases sitting between them. CDR3 bases: TGCGCCAGCAGCTTCGGAGGGTCCAATGAGCAGTTCTTC. Amino acid sequence: CASSFGGSNEQFF. Drawing the rest from reference TRBV5-1 and TRBJ2-1, the complete variable domain is KAGVTQTPRYLIKTRGQQVTLSCSPISGHRSVSWYQQTPGQGLQFLFEYFSETQRNKGNFPGRFSGRQFSNSRSEMNVSTLELGDSALYLCASSFGGSNEQFFGPGTRLTVL.

The chain joins TRBV7-2 to TRBJ1-2; 10 bases match TRBD1. Looked up from germline, CDR1 is SGHTA and CDR2 is FQGNSA. The V and J ends lost 5 bases and 5 bases, in that order; junction bases with no gene match: 5. The CDR3 extends over 14 amino acids. CDR3 nucleotide sequence: TGTGCCAGCAGCAAGACAGGGGGCGCGTATGGCTACACCTTC. Its translation: CASSKTGGAYGYTF.

V is TRBV4-2 and J is TRBJ1-6, with 7 bases identical to TRBD1. V was clipped by 0 bases and J by 2 bases; unmatched bases: 10. This CDR3 comprises 19 residues. The germline V gene has CDR1 LGHNA and CDR2 YNFKEQ. The CDR3 sequence is CASSQDRAKGATYNSPLHF. The CDR3 nucleotides are TGTGCCAGCAGCCAAGATAGGGCGAAGGGGGCAACCTATAATTCACCCCTCCACTTT.

The V call is TRBV5-6, the J call TRBJ1-6, with D hard to call. With 2 bases removed from V and 6 bases from J, the gap between germline ends came to 3 bases. The CDR3 loop spans 12 amino acids. CDR1 and CDR2 from the germline V gene are SGHDT and YYEEEE. The CDR3, as DNA: TGTGCCAGCAGCTTTCTTAATTCACCCCTCCACTTT. Its protein product is CASSFLNSPLHF.

The V gene is TRBV28, the J gene TRBJ2-7, with a tentative D call TRBD2 (5 bases). With 8 bases removed from V and 0 bases from J, the gap between germline ends came to 8 bases. The CDR3 contains 12 residues. Germline assignment: CDR1 MDHEN and CDR2 SYDVKM. For the CDR3, the DNA is TGTGCCAGCGAGCGGAACTCCTACGAGCAGTACTTC. Translation: CASERNSYEQYF. Combining the CDR3 with reference TRBV28 and TRBJ2-7 gives the whole variable domain DVKVTQSSRYLVKRTGEKVFLECVQDMDHENMFWYRQDPGLGLRLIYFSYDVKMKEKGDIPEGYSVSREKKERFSLILESASTNQTSMYLCASERNSYEQYFGPGTRLTVT.

This sequence joins TRBV18 and TRBJ2-3; possible D gene TRBD2, 5 bases. The germline V and J ends were trimmed by 3 bases and 1 base, with 17 bases remaining between them. Germline lookup yields CDR1 KGHSH and CDR2 LQKENI. The CDR3 is 17 amino acids. CDR3 residues: CASSPPGSGSGTDTQYF. CDR3 DNA sequence: TGTGCCAGCTCACCGCCGGGGTCAGGATCGGGCACAGATACGCAGTATTTT.